The sequence of this TCR beta chain was determined in a study of T cells in Graves' hyperthyroidism and ophthalmopathy. In regard to this clonotype: Its matching antigen is unknown.

RNA transcripts served as the template for amplifying TCR beta CDR3 regions. HTBI primers were used for first-round RT-PCR of the TCR CDR3. MiXCR, run by TCRdb on the multiplex PCR reads, gives a single entry per CDR3 protein. The sample includes 750,000 to 900,000 distinct CDR3 sequences, 38% of them seen just once. The CDR3 spans 17 residues. The trim removed 5 bases at V and 4 bases at J, leaving 14 bases unmatched. The germline gives CDR1 MNHEY, CDR2 SVGAGI. Points from the study as a whole: A model built on 13 V-J features separated ophthalmopathy from stable hyperthyroidism.

Sequencing used blood. This TCR was recovered from a man aged 18 to 29 with Graves' hyperthyroidism. This chain joins TRBV6-5 and TRBJ2-5; TRBD1 aligns across 9 bases. This CDR3 reads CASSPHVIGTGPETQYF. The CDR3 DNA is TGTGCCAGCAGTCCTCATGTTATAGGGACAGGGCCAGAGACCCAGTACTTC.